These T cell receptor beta chains were read from a single sample in a study of tumor-infiltrating lymphocytes in primary liver carcinoma. TCRdb re-called the multiplex PCR reads through MiXCR, storing one row per CDR3 protein. This table has 100,000 to 120,000 distinct CDR3 sequences, roughly 80% appearing once. Sequenced sample: liver tumor tissue from sampling region 3. The receptors derive from a man aged 40-49 years with primary liver carcinoma and hepatitis B virus infection. CDR3s include the opening cysteine and the closing phenylalanine or tryptophan. A D gene is named only where the DNA matches it firmly. Where a row states a size, it is once, few, many or the class of an expanded clone; other rows omit it.

-	TRBV4-1	-	TRBJ2-5	TGCGCCAGTAGCCAAGATCTTTACTTGCAAGAGACTGAGTACTTC	CASSQDLYLQETEYF
-	TRBV6-1	TRBD2	TRBJ2-1	TGTGCCAGCAGAGATAGACTAGCGAGAGCCAATGAGCAGTTCTTC	CASRDRLARANEQFF
-	TRBV11-1	-	TRBJ1-6	TGTGCCAGCAGGCGGACACTGGTCTCTCCCCTCCAATTT	CASRRTLVSPLQF
-	TRBV2	TRBD2	TRBJ2-3	TGTGCCAGAGGATGGGAGGGCCGAACAGATACGCAGTATTTT	CARGWEGRTDTQYF
-	TRBV6-6	TRBD1	TRBJ1-4	TGTGACAGCAGTTTTAGGACAGGGGGCGATGAAAAACTGTTCTTT	CDSSFRTGGDEKLFF
-	TRBV29-1	-	TRBJ2-7	TGCAGCGTCCCAGACAGTGTGGATCAGGTTGAGCAGTATTTC	CSVPDSVDQVEQYF
few	TRBV4-3	-	TRBJ2-2	TGCACCAGCAGCCCAAAGACAGGTCATCCCCCCAGGGAGCTGTTTTTT	CTSSPKTGHPPRELFF
-	TRBV6-2/TRBV6-3	-	TRBJ2-3	TGTGCCAATAGTTCGCCCCGGGACTCCGAAGCGCAGTATTTT	CANSSPRDSEAQYF
once	TRBV4-2	-	TRBJ2-1	TGTGCCAGCAGCCAAGATGGTGGCGGGGAAAATAGGGAGGAGTTCTTC	CASSQDGGGENREEFF
-	TRBV10-3	-	TRBJ2-5	TGTGCCATCCGCTACGGTACAGGAGCCGCAGAGACCCCGTACTTT	CAIRYGTGAAETPYF
-	TRBV5-4	TRBD1	TRBJ1-5	TGTGCCGGCGGCTCACAGGGGCAACAGCCCCAGCATTTT	CAGGSQGQQPQHF
-	TRBV6-5	-	TRBJ1-5	TGTGTTAGCACCTCGGGGGGGGGACGGAACCATCAGCCCCAGCATTTT	CVSTSGGGRNHQPQHF
large	TRBV11-3	TRBD1	TRBJ2-7	TGTGCCAGCAGCGTGGGACAGTCCTACGAGCAGTACTTC	CASSVGQSYEQYF
-	TRBV21-1	-	TRBJ2-3	TGTTCCAGCAGCAAATCTCAGCGGAAGAAGAGGGATACGCAGTATTTT	CSSSKSQRKKRDTQYF
-	TRBV6-6	-	TRBJ1-3	TGTGCCAGCAGTTACGGATTACTGGAAGCCCCTTCTGGAAATACCATATATTTT	CASSYGLLEAPSGNTIYF
-	TRBV11-2	TRBD2	TRBJ2-3	TGTGCCAGCAGCATCCTAGCGGGGCCTAACACAGATACGCAGTATTTT	CASSILAGPNTDTQYF